These T cell receptor beta chains were read from a single sample in a study of blood T cell repertoires in COVID-19. Here immunoSEQ multiplex PCR was the method, and the copy in TCRdb shows in-frame clones only, minus some. The data contain over 65,000 clones, about 90% of them singletons. The sequenced sample was peripheral blood. These receptors were collected from a human donor in a cohort sampled during active COVID-19. Each CDR3 is given with its conserved first and last residue. A D gene is named only where the DNA matches it firmly. Size is stated for part of the rows, as once, few or many counts, or as a class when the clone is expanded.

length: 15; V: TRBV6-5; size: NA; D: TRBD2; J: TRBJ2-7; DNA: TGTGCCAGCAGTCCCCGGCTAGCGGTTTCCTACGAGCAGTACTTC; CDR3: CASSPRLAVSYEQYF
length: 14; V: TRBV28; size: once; D: TRBD1; J: TRBJ1-2; DNA: TGTGCCAGCAGGGCTCCGGGACAGGGACTACACTACACCTTC; CDR3: CASRAPGQGLHYTF
length: 15; V: TRBV24-1; size: NA; D: NA; J: TRBJ2-1; DNA: TGTGCCACCAGTGATGGCCGGGTCCTCAACGGTGAGCAGTTCTTC; CDR3: CATSDGRVLNGEQFF
length: 13; V: TRBV6-5; size: NA; D: TRBD1; J: TRBJ1-2; DNA: TGTGCCAGCAGTCGACAGGGGAACTATGGCTACACCTTC; CDR3: CASSRQGNYGYTF
length: 15; V: TRBV18; size: NA; D: TRBD1; J: TRBJ2-7; DNA: TGTGCCAGCTCACCCGGGACAGGGGCTGAGTACGAGCAGTACTTC; CDR3: CASSPGTGAEYEQYF
length: 14; V: TRBV7-3; size: NA; D: TRBD2; J: TRBJ2-5; DNA: TGTGCCAGCAGCTATTTAGCGGGAGTGGAGACCCAGTACTTC; CDR3: CASSYLAGVETQYF
length: 14; V: TRBV7-2; size: NA; D: NA; J: TRBJ2-5; DNA: TGTGCCAGCAGCCGCGAGGCGCGCCCCGAGACCCAGTACTTC; CDR3: CASSREARPETQYF
length: 16; V: TRBV7-2; size: NA; D: TRBD1; J: TRBJ1-1; DNA: TGTGCCAGCAGCTTAGAGGGGGGCAGGGGGCGGACTGAAGCTTTCTTT; CDR3: CASSLEGGRGRTEAFF
length: 16; V: TRBV27; size: NA; D: TRBD1; J: TRBJ2-1; DNA: TGTGCCAGCACCCCCTTGGACAGGGGGCGCCTCGTTGAGCAGTTCTTC; CDR3: CASTPLDRGRLVEQFF
length: 16; V: TRBV27; size: NA; D: NA; J: TRBJ2-1; DNA: TGTGCCAGCCGACCCCTCGAGACTGCCTATATCAATGAGCAGTTCTTC; CDR3: CASRPLETAYINEQFF
length: 15; V: TRBV19; size: NA; D: TRBD1; J: TRBJ1-5; DNA: TGTGCCAGTAGTCTATCAGGGGGCTTCGATCAGCCCCAGCATTTT; CDR3: CASSLSGGFDQPQHF
length: 11; V: TRBV4-1; size: NA; D: NA; J: TRBJ2-1; DNA: TGCGCCAGCAGCCTTAACAATGAGCAGTTCTTC; CDR3: CASSLNNEQFF